The 12 T cell receptor beta chains listed next were all sequenced from one sample in a study of blood T cell repertoires in COVID-19. Here immunoSEQ multiplex PCR was the method, and the copy in TCRdb shows in-frame clones only, minus some. There are under 80,000 clones in the sample; about 80% occur only once, and less than 25% lies in the top ten. Sequenced sample: peripheral blood. These receptor sequences come from an elderly man with active or convalescent COVID-19.

The V and J genes are TRBV11-2 and TRBJ1-3, with D possibly matching TRBD1 (5 bases). CDR3 length equals 15 residues. Looked up from germline, CDR1 is SGHAT and CDR2 is FQNNGV. V lost 5 bases and J 1 base, leaving 12 bases between the germline ends. This CDR3 is CASSRMGGSGNTIYF. The DNA of the CDR3 is TGTGCCAGCAGCCGCATGGGGGGTTCTGGAAACACCATATATTTT.

The chain carries TRBV5-1 and TRBJ2-7; 8 nucleotides agree with TRBD1. The germline V gene has CDR1 SGHRS and CDR2 YFSETQ. The CDR3 loop spans 14 amino acids. With V trimmed by 4 bases and J by 4 bases, 7 bases remained unmatched. The CDR3 spells CASSRTGRIYEQYF. DNA for the CDR3: TGCGCCAGCAGCAGGACAGGGAGAATTTACGAGCAGTACTTC.

In its sample, this clone was seen a few times. V usage is TRBV10-3 and J usage is TRBJ2-3, with TRBD2 identical over 9 bases. The J segment lost 5 bases and the V segment lost 6 bases, leaving 12 bases of the junction unmatched. Germline CDR1 is ENHRY and CDR2 is SYGVKD. The CDR3 length is 16 residues. DNA of the CDR3: TGTGCCATCAGGGACCTAGCGGGACTGGGGAAAGATACGCAGTATTTT. It codes for CAIRDLAGLGKDTQYF.

The chain joins TRBV30 to TRBJ2-7; possibly TRBD1 for D (6 bases). The CDR3 is 13 amino acids. V shed 2 bases and J shed 2 bases, with 10 bases lying between them. Per the germline V gene, CDR1 is GTSNPN and CDR2 is SVGIG (reference sequence). The CDR3 nucleotides read TGTGCCTGGAGTAGACAGGACACCTACGAGCAGTACTTC. Its translation is CAWSRQDTYEQYF.

The rearrangement uses TRBV9 and TRBJ2-3, with 9 positions matching TRBD2. This CDR3 is 16 amino acids long. Germline V gene sequence: CDR1 SGDLS, CDR2 YYNGEE. V dropped 3 bases and J dropped 0; count of bases not matched to a gene: 5. In DNA, the CDR3 is TGTGCCAGCAGCGCAAGACTAGCGGTTAGCACAGATACGCAGTATTTT. Its translation is CASSARLAVSTDTQYF.

This chain connects TRBV11-2 to TRBJ2-1, with 11 nucleotides matching TRBD2. In germline, CDR1 is SGHAT, CDR2 FQNNGV. J lost 6 bases, V lost 5 bases, and 12 bases had no gene match. This CDR3 has 17 amino acids. Here the CDR3 reads CASSPAGTSGGLNEQFF. The CDR3 region has the DNA TGTGCCAGCAGCCCCGCCGGGACTAGCGGTGGGCTCAATGAGCAGTTCTTC.

This chain joins TRBV5-1 and TRBJ1-4; D gene unclear. Trimming left V 0 bases short and J 8 bases short, with 14 bases between. The CDR3 is 15 residues long. Germline assignment: CDR1 SGHRS and CDR2 YFSETQ. The CDR3 reads CASSLANGVNEKLFF. CDR3 DNA sequence: TGCGCCAGCAGCTTGGCGAACGGAGTTAACGAAAAACTGTTTTTT.

The rearrangement uses TRBV6-2 or TRBV6-3 and TRBJ2-1; 8 nucleotides agree with TRBD1. The CDR3 runs to 12 residues. Trimming took 2 bases from V and 15 from J; bases not matched to a gene: 6. Germline V gives CDR1 MNHEY, CDR2 SVGEGT. CDR3 region: CASSYRRTGLFF. CDR3 DNA sequence: TGTGCCAGCAGTTACCGTAGGACAGGGTTGTTCTTC.

On this clone: Additional DNA sequences in this sample encode the identical CDR3. The rearrangement uses TRBV30 and TRBJ1-1, with D possibly being TRBD1 (5 bases). Looked up from germline, CDR1 is GTSNPN and CDR2 is SVGIG (reference sequence). The CDR3 extends over 13 amino acids. V dropped 0 bases and J dropped 3 bases, with 8 bases sitting between them. The CDR3 region has the DNA TGTGCCTGGAGTGTACAAGGGGACACTGAAGCTTTCTTT. Protein product: CAWSVQGDTEAFF.

The rearrangement uses TRBV7-8 and TRBJ2-1; D unresolved. The germline gives CDR1 SGHVS, CDR2 FQNEAQ. Trimming removed 5 bases from V and 15 bases from J, with 20 bases in between. CDR3 size: 13 residues. CDR3 sequence: CASSGKADSVWFF. The CDR3, as DNA: TGTGCCAGCAGCGGCAAGGCGGATTCTGTCTGGTTCTTC. Based on the CDR3 plus reference TRBV7-8 and TRBJ2-1, the full variable domain is GAGVSQSPRYKVAKRGQDVALRCDPISGHVSLFWYQQALGQGPEFLTYFQNEAQLDKSGLPSDRFFAERPEGSVSTLKIQRTQQEDSAVYLCASSGKADSVWFFGPGTRLTVL.

The genes are TRBV9 and TRBJ2-3; TRBD2 agrees at 7 bases. This CDR3 contains 16 residues. The ends lost 0 bases at V and 0 bases at J; junction bases unmatched: 4. Germline loops: CDR1 SGDLS, CDR2 YYNGEE. CDR3 region: CASSVGAGASTDTQYF. For the CDR3, the DNA is TGTGCCAGCAGCGTAGGGGCGGGAGCAAGCACAGATACGCAGTATTTT.

The CDR3 nucleotides are TGTGCCAGTAGTGAACAGGGGGCAGATACGCAGTATTTT. Residues: CASSEQGADTQYF. The chain recombines TRBV19 with TRBJ2-3; 8 nucleotides align to TRBD1. The ends lost 5 bases at V and 4 bases at J; junction bases unmatched: 2. Germline V gives CDR1 LNHDA, CDR2 SQIVND (reference sequence). The CDR3 runs 13 residues.